The 18 T cell receptor beta chains below were found in one sample sequenced in a study of blood T cell repertoires in COVID-19 (dated by TCRdb to 2018 to 2020). Library construction relied on the immunoSEQ multiplex PCR assay. This immuneACCESS table, as held by TCRdb, lists in-frame sequences with V and J called but not all clones. Of the missing ones, under half trace to an unresolved V gene in checked studies; the others have no known cause. In all, the sample holds about 62,000 clones, and roughly 90% of those were seen once. Approximately 6.2% of the sample is held by the ten biggest clonotypes. Sequences were obtained from peripheral blood. The receptors stem from a human donor in a cohort sampled during active COVID-19.

The chain is built from TRBV6-6 and TRBJ2-7, with 7 bases that match TRBD1. The length of the CDR3 is 14 residues. Trimming removed 6 bases from V and 4 bases from J; junction bases left unmatched: 9. Germline values: CDR1 MNHNY, CDR2 SVGAGI (reference sequence). The CDR3 nucleotides read TGTGCCAGCAGCTCCCGGGACAGCAGTTACGAGCAGTACTTC. It specifies CASSSRDSSYEQYF.

The chain carries TRBV9 and TRBJ1-1; the D is unclear. V was cut by 0 bases and J by 2 bases, with 5 bases left in between. The CDR3 runs to 13 residues. The V gene's germline CDR1 is SGDLS and CDR2 YYNGEE. CDR3 region: CASSVAHNTEAFF. CDR3 in DNA: TGTGCCAGCAGCGTAGCACATAACACTGAAGCTTTCTTT.

The chain uses TRBV6-6 and TRBJ2-7, with TRBD2 matching 8 bases. V gave up 5 bases and J gave up 7 bases; unmatched junction bases: 7. CDR3 length: 13 amino acids. Looked up from germline, CDR1 is MNHNY and CDR2 is SVGAGI (reference sequence). CDR3 residues: CASSQSTGGEQYF. The DNA of the CDR3 is TGTGCCAGCAGTCAATCGACGGGGGGGGAGCAGTACTTC.

The J gene is TRBJ2-7, the V gene TRBV30; 7 bases are a match to TRBD1. The CDR3 covers 13 residues. The V and J ends lost 0 bases and 6 bases, in that order; junction bases with no gene match: 5. Germline loops: CDR1 GTSNPN, CDR2 SVGIG (reference sequence). The CDR3 sequence is CAWSVQGSTEQYF. The CDR3 DNA follows: TGTGCCTGGAGTGTACAGGGGTCTACCGAGCAGTACTTC.

This chain uses TRBV6-6 with TRBJ2-5, with TRBD1 identical over 9 bases. The CDR3 length is 15 residues. Germline V gene sequence: CDR1 MNHNY, CDR2 SVGAGI (reference sequence). J gave up 5 bases and V 8 bases, and 12 bases lay outside the gene matches. CDR3 residues: CASRVLGQGSETQYF. The CDR3 bases are TGTGCCAGCCGAGTCCTAGGACAGGGGAGCGAGACCCAGTACTTC.

The V gene is TRBV5-4, the J gene TRBJ2-7, with D possibly matching TRBD1 (6 bases). The CDR3 is 12 amino acids. From germline, CDR1 is SGHNT and CDR2 YYREEE (reference sequence). V was trimmed by 4 bases and J by 3 bases, leaving 8 bases between them. The CDR3, as DNA: TGTGCCAGCAGCGTGGACAGCTACGAGCAGTACTTC. Translating gives CASSVDSYEQYF.

The J gene is TRBJ2-7, the V gene TRBV2; perhaps TRBD1 as D (6 bases). The length of the CDR3 is 13 residues. Between the trimmed V and J ends, which lost 6 bases and 1 base, there was a span of 10 bases. Germline V gene sequence: CDR1 SNHLY, CDR2 FYNNEI. CDR3 loop: CASRADRSYEQYF. CDR3 nucleotide sequence: TGTGCCAGCAGGGCCGACAGGTCCTACGAGCAGTACTTC.

V usage is TRBV3-1 (or the pseudogene TRBV3-2) and J usage is TRBJ1-1; 7 bases map to TRBD1. Per the germline V gene, CDR1 is LGHDT and CDR2 is YNNKEL (reference sequence). The CDR3 contains 16 residues. The junction had 5 bases not matched to a gene; V was cut back by 1 base and J by 0 bases. CDR3 DNA sequence: TGTGCCAGCAGCCAAGCCTGGACAGGAATGAACACTGAAGCTTTCTTT. This gives the protein CASSQAWTGMNTEAFF.

This clone was detected only once. This chain links TRBV11-2 with TRBJ2-1; maybe TRBD2 (5 bases). This CDR3 is 16 amino acids long. Germline lookup yields CDR1 SGHAT and CDR2 FQNNGV. The germline V and J ends were trimmed by 1 base and 1 base, with 11 bases remaining between them. CDR3 in amino acids: CASSLGEGRSYNEQFF. CDR3 in DNA: TGTGCCAGCAGCTTAGGTGAGGGAAGGTCCTACAATGAGCAGTTCTTC.

The chain recombines TRBV18 with TRBJ2-7, with D maybe TRBD2 (5 bases). Trimming stripped 4 bases from V and 6 bases from J, with 13 bases between. Germline-derived CDR1 and CDR2 are KGHSH and LQKENI. This CDR3 has 13 amino acids. This CDR3 reads CASSRRETPEQYF. CDR3 DNA: TGTGCCAGCTCACGAAGGGAGACACCCGAGCAGTACTTC.

The chain has TRBV18 and TRBJ2-1; 9 bases line up with TRBD2. From germline, CDR1 is KGHSH and CDR2 LQKENI. This CDR3 spans 16 amino acids. Losses at the gene ends were 1 base for V and 9 bases for J; bases not matched to a gene: 10. The CDR3 region is CASSPQGLAGVGEQFF. The CDR3 DNA follows: TGTGCCAGCTCACCACAGGGACTAGCTGGGGTTGGTGAGCAGTTCTTC.

The V and J genes are TRBV6-5 and TRBJ1-1, with a weak D call TRBD1 (6 bases). The germline V gene has CDR1 MNHEY and CDR2 SVGAGI. The CDR3 spans 13 residues. V lost 7 bases to trimming and J lost 11 bases, with 20 bases between them. Here the CDR3 DNA reads TGTGCCAGCATCCCGGCGAGGGGGATAAAGGCTTTCTTT. This sequence encodes CASIPARGIKAFF.

The chain recombines TRBV6-2 or TRBV6-3 with TRBJ2-7; D is undetermined. CDR3 length equals 12 residues. Germline CDR1 is MNHEY and CDR2 is SVGEGT. V lost 0 bases and J 8 bases, leaving 8 bases between the germline ends. In DNA, the CDR3 is TGTGCCAGCAGTTACTCTTTGGGCCAGCAGTACTTC. Translated, it gives CASSYSLGQQYF.

The CDR3 loop is CASSPRGPGTEAFF. The CDR3, as DNA: TGTGCCAGCAGCCCCAGGGGGCCGGGCACTGAAGCTTTCTTT. This chain uses TRBV7-3 with TRBJ1-1; 8 nucleotides line up with TRBD1. In germline, CDR1 is SGHTA, CDR2 FQGTGA. CDR3 length equals 14 residues. V shed 5 bases and J 4 bases; nucleotides not matched to a gene: 6.

The CDR3 bases are TGTGCCAGCAGCACAGGGGGCTTGACCGGGGAGCTGTTTTTT. Its translation is CASSTGGLTGELFF. This chain connects TRBV7-2 to TRBJ2-2; TRBD1 agrees at 9 bases. Germline V gene sequence: CDR1 SGHTA, CDR2 FQGNSA. V dropped 5 bases and J dropped 5; count of bases not matched to a gene: 3. CDR3 length: 14 residues.

The rearrangement uses TRBV29-1 and TRBJ2-1, with 8 bases fitting TRBD2. Germline-derived CDR1 and CDR2 are SQVTM and ANQGSEA. V lost 5 bases and J lost 9; bases outside the gene matches: 9. The CDR3 is 13 residues long. CDR3 sequence: CSVPPSGGIEQFF. The DNA of the CDR3 is TGCAGCGTTCCTCCAAGCGGGGGCATTGAGCAGTTCTTC.

V gene TRBV6-5 combines with J gene TRBJ2-5, with 7 bases lining up with TRBD1. CDR1 is MNHEY, CDR2 SVGAGI, per germline. This CDR3 has 13 residues. Germline trimming cut 6 bases from V and 1 base from J; bases unmatched to any gene: 2. The CDR3 sequence is CASSRTGQETQYF. The DNA for the CDR3 is TGTGCCAGCAGCCGGACAGGCCAAGAGACCCAGTACTTC.

The rearrangement joins TRBV6-1 to TRBJ2-6, with D possibly being TRBD1 (5 bases). The CDR3 contains 19 residues. CDR1 is MNHNS and CDR2 is SASEGT in the germline V gene. V lost 4 bases to trimming and J lost 0 bases, with 19 bases between them. The CDR3 bases are TGTGCCAGCAGTGGGACGGACACTCTTAGATTCTCTGGGGCCAACGTCCTGACTTTC. As protein: CASSGTDTLRFSGANVLTF.